The clone carrying this T cell receptor beta chain was picked up one time. The target antigen is unknown. The repertoire was sequenced with immunoSEQ multiplex PCR; TCRdb's copy has only in-frame clones and lacks some. Here the sample spans 40,000 to 60,000 clones, 83% being singletons. This sample is drawn from a study of radiation and T cells in renal cell carcinoma. CDR3 length equals 16 residues. Unmatched junction bases numbered 4, after V lost 1 base and J lost 0 bases. The germline V gene has CDR1 SGHTA and CDR2 FQGNSA. Indicated time point: baseline pretreatment blood. Treatment denoted: 15 Gy SBRT to primary tumor, nephrectomy 4 weeks later. General observations from the study: Top tumor clonotypes rose in blood 2 weeks post-radiation, then contracted.

The V call is TRBV7-2, the J call TRBJ2-3, with 7 bases aligning to TRBD2. The input for sequencing was blood, taken from a patient whose treatment included radiotherapy and nephrectomy. The TCR was taken from a woman in her 70s with renal cell carcinoma. The CDR3 DNA follows: TGTGCCAGCAGCTTAGGCTCTAGCGGAAGCACAGATACGCAGTATTTT. Amino acids: CASSLGSSGSTDTQYF.